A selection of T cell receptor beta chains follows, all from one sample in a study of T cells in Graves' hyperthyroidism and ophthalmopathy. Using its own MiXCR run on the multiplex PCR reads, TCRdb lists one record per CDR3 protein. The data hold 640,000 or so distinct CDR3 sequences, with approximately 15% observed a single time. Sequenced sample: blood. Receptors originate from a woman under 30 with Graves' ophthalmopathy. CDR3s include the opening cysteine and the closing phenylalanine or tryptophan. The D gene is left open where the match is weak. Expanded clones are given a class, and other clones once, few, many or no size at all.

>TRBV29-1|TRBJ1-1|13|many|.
CSDKNWGDTEAFF
TGCAGCGATAAAAACTGGGGGGACACTGAAGCTTTCTTT
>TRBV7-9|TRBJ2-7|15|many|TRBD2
CASSTSGTSGYEQYF
TGTGCCAGCAGCACCTCCGGGACTAGCGGCTACGAGCAGTACTTC
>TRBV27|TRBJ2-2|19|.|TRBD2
CASSHGLAGVRLQDGELFF
TGTGCCAGCAGCCACGGACTAGCGGGAGTGCGCCTCCAGGACGGGGAGCTGTTTTTT
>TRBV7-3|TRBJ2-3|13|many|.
CASSFKAVDTQYF
TGTGCCAGCAGCTTTAAGGCGGTGGATACGCAGTATTTT
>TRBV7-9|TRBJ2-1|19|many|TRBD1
CASSLILGAGGVFGWLQFF
TGTGCCAGCAGCTTAATCCTCGGAGCAGGGGGCGTTTTTGGGTGGCTGCAGTTCTTC
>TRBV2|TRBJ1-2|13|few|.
CASSENRFYGYTF
TGTGCCAGCAGTGAAAACAGATTCTATGGCTACACCTTC
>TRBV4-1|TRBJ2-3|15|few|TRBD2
CASSQAGRARDTQYF
TGCGCCAGCAGCCAAGCCGGGAGGGCCAGAGATACGCAGTATTTT
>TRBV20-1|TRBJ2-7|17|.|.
CSARDEAETSVPYEQYF
TGCAGTGCTAGAGATGAGGCGGAGACTAGTGTCCCCTACGAGCAGTACTTC
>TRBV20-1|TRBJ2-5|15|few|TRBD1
CSASRSEGAGETQYF
TGCAGTGCTAGCCGATCCGAGGGGGCAGGAGAGACCCAGTACTTC
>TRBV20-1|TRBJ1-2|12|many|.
CSAGDTNYGYTF
TGCAGTGCTGGTGACACTAACTATGGCTACACCTTC
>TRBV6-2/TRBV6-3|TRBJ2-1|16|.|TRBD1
CASRAGTGGGAKEQFF
TGTGCCAGCAGGGCCGGGACAGGGGGAGGGGCCAAGGAGCAGTTCTTC
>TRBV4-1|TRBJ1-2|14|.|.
CASSLLIGPYGYTF
TGCGCCAGCAGCCTGCTTATAGGGCCCTATGGCTACACCTTC
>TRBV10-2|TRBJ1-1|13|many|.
CASSETGRKEAFF
TGCGCCAGCAGCGAAACCGGACGGAAAGAAGCTTTCTTT
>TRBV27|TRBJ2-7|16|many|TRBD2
CASRPRLAGSSYEQYF
TGTGCCAGCAGACCCAGACTAGCGGGGAGCTCCTACGAGCAGTACTTC
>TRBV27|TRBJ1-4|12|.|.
CASTSQGEKLFF
TGTGCCAGCACTTCTCAGGGGGAAAAACTGTTTTTT
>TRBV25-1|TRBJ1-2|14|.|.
CASSEGEGSYGYTF
TGTGCCAGCAGTGAAGGCGAGGGGTCCTATGGCTACACCTTC
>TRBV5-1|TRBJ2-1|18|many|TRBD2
CASSLENSGRAVYNEQFF
TGCGCCAGCAGCTTAGAAAATAGCGGGAGGGCGGTATACAATGAGCAGTTCTTC
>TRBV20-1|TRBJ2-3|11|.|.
CSADYPDTQYF
TGCAGTGCTGACTACCCAGATACGCAGTATTTT